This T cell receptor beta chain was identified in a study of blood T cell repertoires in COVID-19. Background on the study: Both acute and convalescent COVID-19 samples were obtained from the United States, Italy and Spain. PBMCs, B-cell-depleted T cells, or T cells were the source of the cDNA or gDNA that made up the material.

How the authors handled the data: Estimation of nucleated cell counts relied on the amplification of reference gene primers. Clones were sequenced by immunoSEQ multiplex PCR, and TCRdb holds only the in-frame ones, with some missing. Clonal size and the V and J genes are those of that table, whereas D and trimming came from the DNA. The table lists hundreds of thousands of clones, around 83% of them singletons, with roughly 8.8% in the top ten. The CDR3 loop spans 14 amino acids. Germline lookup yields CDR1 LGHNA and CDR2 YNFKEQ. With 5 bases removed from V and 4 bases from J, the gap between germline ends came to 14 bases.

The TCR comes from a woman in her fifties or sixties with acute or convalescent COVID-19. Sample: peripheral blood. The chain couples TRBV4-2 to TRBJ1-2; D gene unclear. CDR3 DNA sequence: TGTGCCAGCAGCGCTGTTCGGGCGGGCTATGGCTACACCTTC. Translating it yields CASSAVRAGYGYTF.